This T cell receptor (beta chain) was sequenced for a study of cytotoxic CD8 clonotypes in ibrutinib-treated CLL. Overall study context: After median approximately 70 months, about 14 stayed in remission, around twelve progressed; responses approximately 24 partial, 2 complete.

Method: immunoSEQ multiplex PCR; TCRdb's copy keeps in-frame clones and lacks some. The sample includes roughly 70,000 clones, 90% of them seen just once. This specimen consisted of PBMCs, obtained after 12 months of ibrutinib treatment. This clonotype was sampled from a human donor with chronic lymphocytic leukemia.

This CDR3 reads CASSFGTGAGYTF. In nucleotides, the CDR3 is TGTGCCAGCAGTTTCGGGACAGGGGCCGGCTACACCTTC. The V and J genes are TRBV6-5 and TRBJ1-2, with 10 positions matching TRBD1. The germline gives CDR1 MNHEY, CDR2 SVGAGI. There are 13 residues in the CDR3. V lost 4 bases, J lost 8 bases, and 4 bases stayed unmatched.